This TCR beta chain was sequenced for a study of vaccination and CD4 T cells after COVID-19 (dated by TCRdb to between 2020 and 2023). Looking at the study overall: The convalescent cohort included six males and four females, with two Hispanic individuals, seven Caucasians, two Asians and one multiracial person. The cultures were stimulated with overlapping spike peptide pools from SARS-CoV-2 and from the common cold coronaviruses HCoV-NL63, HCoV-OC43 and HCoV-229E. Each participant got two doses of either the Pfizer-BioNTech BNT162b2 vaccine (n=8) or the Moderna mRNA-1273 vaccine (n=2). Control cultures received a CEFX viral epitope pool as the positive control, an HIV-1 Nef peptide pool as the negative control, or no peptide. Post-vaccine blood samples were taken a median of about 77 days after the second vaccine dose, with a range of 14 to 241 days. Post-COVID blood samples were collected from convalescent patients a median of approximately 93 days after diagnosis, with a range of about 30 to 170 days. In over 8 COVID-19 convalescent patients and a few infection-naive healthy vaccine recipients, researchers compared the spike-specific CD4+ TCR repertoire from before mRNA vaccination with the repertoire from after. Study-wide findings and limitations: The study included relatively few convalescent patients and did not analyze early timepoints after natural infection. In convalescent patients, a median roughly 85% of post-vaccine SARS-CoV-2-reactive clones were detected only after vaccination, suggesting vaccine-specific priming. Nearly all vaccine-specific clones in convalescent patients (304 of 307) were mono-reactive for SARS-CoV-2 spike rather than cross-reactive with common cold coronaviruses. An increase in the median number of SARS-CoV-2-reactive clonotypes from more than 20 after infection to 38 after vaccination was observed, but the change was not found to be significant.

Compared with germline, V lacks 0 bases and J lacks 8 bases; bases without a gene match: 9. In the germline V gene (reference sequence), CDR1 corresponds to DFQATT and CDR2 to SNEGSKA. The CDR3 covers 14 residues, taking in both the cysteine and the phenylalanine. Of all the DNA, just the CDR3 is kept, 42 bases in frame from base 1. Points on this clonotype: This receptor's antigen is unknown. Base qualities are not recorded, but no much larger clone differs from it by a single base.

The treatment or condition label corresponds to: approximately 11-day PBMC culture with coronavirus spike peptide pools or control peptides (ViraFEST assay). To expand antigen-specific T cells with peptide pools and then pick out the expanded clonotypes through TCR sequencing, the study relied on the ViraFEST assay. Healthy vaccine recipients had no prior SARS-CoV-2 infection, confirmed by negative nucleocapsid antibody tests before and after vaccination. Each well held about 1.8 million PBMCs cultured with around 10 ug/ml peptide pools in IMDM containing roughly 5% human AB serum and roughly 10 IU/ml IL-2. On days 3 and 7, half of the culture medium was replaced with fresh IL-2-containing medium. Once the cells had been in culture for about 10 days, the EasySep CD4+ T cell isolation kit was used to isolate CD4+ T cells by negative selection. Ficoll-Paque Plus gradient centrifugation was used to isolate PBMCs from whole blood, and the isolated PBMCs were then either used fresh or cryopreserved at -140C. Each culture condition was generally run in triplicate wells.

Library preparation was by PCR. At the Johns Hopkins FTIC core, DNA from the cultured CD4+ T cells underwent TCR sequencing with the Oncomine TCR Beta short-read assay. The QIAamp micro DNA kit was used to extract genomic DNA from the cultured CD4+ T cells. The Oncomine TCR Beta libraries from cultured CD4+ T cells were pooled using unique dual indexes and then sequenced on an Illumina iSeq 100. The authors processed their data as follows. Non-productive sequences were filtered out, and CDR3s that did not start with C, did not end with F or W, or were shorter than 7 amino acids were discarded. The MANAFEST web application identified antigen-specific clonotypes by comparing peptide-stimulated wells against reference wells and other culture wells. Positive clones required FDR below 0.05, an odds ratio above 5, and productive frequency above 0.1% in at least two of three replicate wells. A clonotype counted as cross-reactive if it showed significant expansion both in the SARS-CoV-2 spike wells and in at least one common cold coronavirus spike condition. Similarity between CDR3 sequences was evaluated in R version 3.6.1 using Levenshtein distances (stringdist) and unrooted phylogenetic trees (ape). TCRdb reanalyzed the raw reads on its own, using fastp at Q25 for trimming and MiXCR for clone calling, and kept in-frame beta chains. Each record represents a unique CDR3 protein, reported with the most common genes and DNA among its rows. The V and J calls follow TCRdb's processing rather than the paper's. This sample has about 24,000 distinct CDR3 sequences in its table, and around 60% of those were observed once. Roughly 13% of the sample goes to the ten largest clones.

The sequenced sample was CD4+ T cells from blood, cultured in vitro, obtained after SARS-CoV-2 vaccination. The source of this sequence is a human donor who received a COVID-19 vaccine. The chain is encoded by TRBV20-1 joined to TRBJ1-2, and 7 junctional nucleotides match TRBD1. The sequence in DNA is TGCAGTGCTAGAGATCTGGCAGGGGGGATCGGCTACACCTTC. Its protein product is CSARDLAGGIGYTF.